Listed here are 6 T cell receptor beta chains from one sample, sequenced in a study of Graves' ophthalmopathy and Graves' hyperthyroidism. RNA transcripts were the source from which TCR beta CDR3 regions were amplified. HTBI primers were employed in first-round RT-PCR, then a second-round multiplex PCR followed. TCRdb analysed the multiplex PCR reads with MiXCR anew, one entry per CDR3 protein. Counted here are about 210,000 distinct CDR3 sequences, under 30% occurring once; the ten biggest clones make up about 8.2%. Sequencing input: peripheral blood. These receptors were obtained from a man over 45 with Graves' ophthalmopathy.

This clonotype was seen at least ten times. This CDR3 reads CSARDTRRGETQYF. The DNA for the CDR3 is TGCAGTGCTAGAGATACTAGAAGAGGGGAGACCCAGTACTTC. This chain links TRBV20-1 with TRBJ2-5; D is perhaps TRBD2 (5 bases). This CDR3 region has 14 residues. V was shortened by 0 bases and J by 5 bases, with 13 bases between the two germline ends. From germline, CDR1 is DFQATT and CDR2 SNEGSKA (reference sequence).

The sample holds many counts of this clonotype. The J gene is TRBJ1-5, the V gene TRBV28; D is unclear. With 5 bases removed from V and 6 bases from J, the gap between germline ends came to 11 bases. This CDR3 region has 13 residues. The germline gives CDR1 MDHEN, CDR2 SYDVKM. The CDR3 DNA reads TGTGCCAGCAGTATGTCCTTCGGTCAGCCCCAGCATTTT. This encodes CASSMSFGQPQHF.

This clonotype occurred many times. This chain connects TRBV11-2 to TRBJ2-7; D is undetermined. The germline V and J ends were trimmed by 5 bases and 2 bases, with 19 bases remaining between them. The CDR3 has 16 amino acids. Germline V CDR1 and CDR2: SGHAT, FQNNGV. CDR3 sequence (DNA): TGTGCCAGCAGCCCCCAGGCCGGAACAGCCGCCTACGAGCAGTACTTC. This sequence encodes CASSPQAGTAAYEQYF.

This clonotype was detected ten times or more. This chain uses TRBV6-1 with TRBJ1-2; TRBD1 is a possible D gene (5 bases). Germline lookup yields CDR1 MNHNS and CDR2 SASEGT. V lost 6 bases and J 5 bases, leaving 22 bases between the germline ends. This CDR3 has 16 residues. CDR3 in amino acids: CASSTPTGPEPYGYTF. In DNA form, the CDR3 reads TGTGCCAGCAGCACCCCAACAGGTCCAGAACCTTATGGCTACACCTTC.

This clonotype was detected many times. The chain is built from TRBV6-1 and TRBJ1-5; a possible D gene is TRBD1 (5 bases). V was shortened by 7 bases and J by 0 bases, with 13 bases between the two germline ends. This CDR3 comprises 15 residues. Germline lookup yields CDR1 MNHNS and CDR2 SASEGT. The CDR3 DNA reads TGTGCCAGCAATCTAAATGGGGGTAGCAATCAGCCCCAGCATTTT. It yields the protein CASNLNGGSNQPQHF.

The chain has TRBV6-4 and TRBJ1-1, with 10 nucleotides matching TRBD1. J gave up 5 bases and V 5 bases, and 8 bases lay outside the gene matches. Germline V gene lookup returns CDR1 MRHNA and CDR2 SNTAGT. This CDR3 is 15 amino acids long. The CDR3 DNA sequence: TGTGCCAGCAGTCCCCGGGGACAGGGGACGACTGAAGCTTTCTTT. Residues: CASSPRGQGTTEAFF.